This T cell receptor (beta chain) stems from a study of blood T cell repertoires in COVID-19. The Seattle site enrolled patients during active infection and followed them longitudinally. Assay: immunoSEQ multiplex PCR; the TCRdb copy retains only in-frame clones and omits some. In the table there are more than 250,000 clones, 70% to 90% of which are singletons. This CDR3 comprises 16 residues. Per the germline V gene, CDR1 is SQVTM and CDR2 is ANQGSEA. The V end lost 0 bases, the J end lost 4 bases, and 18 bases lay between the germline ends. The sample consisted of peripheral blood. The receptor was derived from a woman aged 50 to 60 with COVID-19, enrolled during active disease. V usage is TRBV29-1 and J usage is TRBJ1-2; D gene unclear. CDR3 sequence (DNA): TGCAGCGTTGAAGATTTAGGCCTCACAGACCCCTATGGCTACACCTTC. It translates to CSVEDLGLTDPYGYTF.